The present entry profiles one T cell receptor beta chain with its context. The data were obtained in a study of blood T cell repertoires in COVID-19. The germline V and J ends were trimmed by 3 bases and 4 bases, with 18 bases remaining between them. From germline, CDR1 is LGHNA and CDR2 YSLEER. The CDR3 runs to 16 residues. Original methodology: Reference gene primer amplification in the assay estimated nucleated cell counts. The protocol was immunoSEQ multiplex PCR, while the TCRdb copy is restricted to in-frame clones and leaves out a portion. Clone size and the V and J calls come from that table; the DNA yielded D and trimming. The sample has about 120,000 clones, 65% to 90% seen once; the top ten hold 11%.

The receptor comes from a man older than 75 with acute or convalescent COVID-19. J is TRBJ1-2 and V is TRBV4-3; D perhaps matches TRBD1 (6 bases). What was sequenced was peripheral blood. The CDR3 DNA reads TGCGCCAGCAGCCAGGACCTCCAGACAGGATCCTATGGCTACACCTTC. Protein: CASSQDLQTGSYGYTF.